The clone carrying this T cell receptor beta chain was found a few times. V lost 6 bases and J lost 11; bases outside the gene matches: 15. Germline CDR1 is SNHLY and CDR2 is FYNNEI. The length of the CDR3 is 14 residues. The sample originates from a study of blood T cell repertoires in COVID-19. Study-wide background: Specimens from acute and convalescent COVID-19 originated in the United States, Italy and Spain. Sample material is recorded as cDNA or gDNA derived from T cells, B-cell-depleted T cells, or PBMCs.

Original analysis: It was from reference gene primer amplification that nucleated cell counts were estimated. Sequencing was performed with immunoSEQ multiplex PCR; in TCRdb, only in-frame clones are kept and a portion is missing. V, J and clone size were drawn from that table, and D and trimming were deduced from the DNA. This sample carries around 75,000 clones, about 86% of them seen once, and the ten largest clones take approximately 4.1%. This chain connects TRBV2 to TRBJ1-1, with 7 bases that match TRBD1. The material sequenced was peripheral blood. The receptor was derived from a man in his sixties or seventies with active COVID-19. CDR3 region: CASSHQGGIRRAFF. CDR3 DNA sequence: TGTGCCAGCAGCCATCAAGGGGGCATCCGGCGTGCTTTCTTT.